Presented here are 18 T cell receptor beta chains from one specimen sequenced in a study of CD8 T cells in ankylosing spondylitis. Regarding the study as a whole: What appeared characteristic of ankylosing spondylitis blood was a TCR beta motif of several highly homologous variants.

Via MiXCR, TCRdb re-called the 5' RACE reads, giving one row per CDR3 protein. The sample contains more than 400,000 distinct CDR3 sequences, about 5.7% of which appear only once. No antigen has been identified for these receptors. Sequenced material: blood, either unsorted or a sorted T cell fraction (not recorded which). The receptors come from a male donor with ankylosing spondylitis.

In its sample, this clonotype was seen many times. This sequence joins TRBV7-2 and TRBJ2-7; the D call may be TRBD1 or TRBD2 (5 bases each). Germline lookup yields CDR1 SGHTA and CDR2 FQGNSA. The V end lost 3 bases, the J end lost 2 bases, and 11 bases lay between the germline ends. The CDR3 runs 14 residues. The CDR3 coding sequence is TGTGCCAGCAGCTTTGGGACGGTTACCTACGAGCAGTACTTC. This gives the protein CASSFGTVTYEQYF.

This clonotype was counted only a few times. The rearrangement links TRBV14 to TRBJ2-1; weak D call: TRBD2 (6 bases). CDR3 length equals 14 residues. CDR1 and CDR2 (germline): SGHDN, FVKESK. The V end was cut by 4 bases, the J end by 6 bases, with 13 bases between. The CDR3 loop reads CASSRLVYGNEQFF. Here the CDR3 DNA reads TGTGCCAGCAGCCGACTAGTATATGGCAATGAGCAGTTCTTC.

This clonotype has just a few counts. This CDR3 is CSVEGLAAPYEQYF. CDR3 in DNA: TGCAGCGTTGAAGGGCTAGCGGCGCCCTACGAGCAGTACTTC. The rearrangement uses TRBV29-1 and TRBJ2-7; 7 nucleotides match TRBD2. There are 14 residues in the CDR3. V shed 1 base and J 2 bases; nucleotides not matched to a gene: 5. Germline V gene sequence: CDR1 SQVTM, CDR2 ANQGSEA.

This clonotype showed up many times. The chain combines TRBV7-6 with TRBJ1-4; D is unclear. Germline CDR1 SGHVS, CDR2 FNYEAQ. The V end was cut by 8 bases, the J end by 7 bases, with 20 bases between. This CDR3 region has 15 residues. CDR3 protein: CASSRTGTLGEKLFF. The CDR3 DNA follows: TGTGCCAGCTCTAGGACGGGTACCCTAGGTGAAAAACTGTTTTTT.

This chain connects TRBV7-8 to TRBJ2-1; D gene unclear. V was cut by 0 bases and J by 6 bases, with 12 bases left in between. Germline CDR1 is SGHVS and CDR2 is FQNEAQ. CDR3 length: 15 residues. CDR3 nucleotide sequence: TGTGCCAGCAGCTTAGCCCCTGTAGAAATCAATGAGCAGTTCTTC. This gives the protein CASSLAPVEINEQFF.

This clonotype has ten or more counts. The rearrangement joins TRBV20-1 to TRBJ2-1; no clear D. Trimming shortened V by 1 base and J by 1 base, and 5 bases separated the two germline ends. Germline assignment: CDR1 DFQATT and CDR2 SNEGSKA (reference sequence). CDR3 length equals 13 residues. The CDR3 loop is CSARVGSYNEQFF. The CDR3 region has the DNA TGCAGTGCTAGAGTCGGATCCTACAATGAGCAGTTCTTC.

This clonotype was counted many times. The chain uses TRBV7-2 and TRBJ2-5; 8 nucleotides agree with TRBD2. This CDR3 has 15 residues. Germline V CDR1 and CDR2: SGHTA, FQGNSA. The V gene end was trimmed by 7 bases and the J gene end by 1 base; junction bases not matched to a gene: 8. The DNA for the CDR3 is TGTGCCAGCACCCAGAGCGGGGGCACCCAAGAGACCCAGTACTTC. It yields the protein CASTQSGGTQETQYF.

This chain connects TRBV29-1 to TRBJ2-4, with 9 positions matching TRBD1. The V gene's germline CDR1 is SQVTM and CDR2 ANQGSEA. This CDR3 region has 14 residues. V trimming: 8 bases; J trimming: 3 bases; junction bases outside the gene matches: 8. The CDR3 sequence is CSCGDRGFKNIQYF. As DNA, the CDR3 is TGCAGCTGCGGCGACAGGGGGTTCAAAAACATTCAGTACTTC.

This clonotype was counted many times. The V and J genes are TRBV9 and TRBJ1-6; 8 bases line up with TRBD1. The V gene's germline CDR1 is SGDLS and CDR2 YYNGEE. Trimming removed 3 bases from V and 7 bases from J; junction bases left unmatched: 6. CDR3 length equals 15 residues. CDR3 residues: CASSATGVPNSPLHF. The DNA of the CDR3 is TGTGCCAGCAGCGCGACAGGGGTGCCCAATTCACCCCTCCACTTT.

V and J are TRBV20-1 and TRBJ2-3; D gene uncertain. Trimming shortened V by 6 bases and J by 4 bases, and 11 bases separated the two germline ends. Germline V gives CDR1 DFQATT, CDR2 SNEGSKA (reference sequence). CDR3 length: 12 residues. The chain's CDR3 is CSAKSAADTQYF. CDR3 DNA sequence: TGCAGTGCAAAATCGGCAGCAGATACGCAGTATTTT.

In its sample, this clonotype was seen many times. This chain connects TRBV20-1 to TRBJ1-2; a possible D gene is TRBD1 (6 bases). This CDR3 has 15 residues. The V end was cut by 3 bases, the J end by 3 bases, with 17 bases between. CDR1 is DFQATT, CDR2 SNEGSKA, per germline (reference sequence). CDR3 bases: TGCAGTGCTAGGACACCTTGGGGGCCTGACTATGGCTACACCTTC. It codes for CSARTPWGPDYGYTF.

This clonotype was seen many times. The chain's CDR3 is CASSPRGWTSTDTQYF. The CDR3 DNA reads as TGTGCCAGCTCACCCCGGGGGTGGACCAGCACAGATACGCAGTATTTT. The chain employs TRBV18 and TRBJ2-3, with D perhaps TRBD2 (6 bases). The CDR3 totals 16 residues. V gave up 3 bases and J gave up 0 bases, with 13 bases separating them. The V gene's germline CDR1 is KGHSH and CDR2 LQKENI. Drawing the rest from reference TRBV18 and TRBJ2-3, the complete variable domain is NAGVMQNPRHLVRRRGQEARLRCSPMKGHSHVYWYRQLPEEGLKFMVYLQKENIIDESGMPKERFSAEFPKEGPSILRIQQVVRGDSAAYFCASSPRGWTSTDTQYFGPGTRLTVL.

This clonotype was found many times. The rearrangement uses TRBV5-1 and TRBJ1-5; 7 bases match TRBD1. The CDR3 spans 14 residues. V shed 0 bases, J shed 16 bases, and the junction held 13 bases outside the gene matches. Germline assignment: CDR1 SGHRS and CDR2 YFSETQ. DNA for the CDR3: TGCGCCAGCAGCTTGGGTTCCCCCGGACAGGCCAGTCATTTT. Translation gives CASSLGSPGQASHF.

This clonotype appeared many times. The gene calls are TRBV7-9 and TRBJ1-2; TRBD1 aligns across 7 bases. The CDR3 sequence is 16 residues long. Germline values: CDR1 SEHNR, CDR2 FQNEAQ (reference sequence). V trimming: 3 bases; J trimming: 4 bases; junction bases outside the gene matches: 11. DNA for the CDR3: TGTGCCAGCAGCTTGAGCGAAGGGGGCTATGTCTATGGCTACACCTTC. Translating gives CASSLSEGGYVYGYTF.

This clonotype came up many times. This rearrangement joins TRBV5-1 to TRBJ2-7; TRBD2 is a possible D gene (5 bases). The CDR3 is made up of 13 amino acids. V gave up 6 bases and J gave up 1 base, with 11 bases separating them. The germline V gene has CDR1 SGHRS and CDR2 YFSETQ. CDR3 in DNA: TGCGCCAGCACTCCTCGGGATTCCTACGAGCAGTACTTC. It translates to CASTPRDSYEQYF.

Points on this clonotype: Sequence at one end of the junction differs from germline and may be a read error. V is TRBV18 and J is TRBJ2-7, with TRBD1 as a possible D gene (6 bases). The CDR3 sequence is 15 residues long. Germline V gene lookup returns CDR1 KGHSH and CDR2 LQKENI. The CDR3 region is CASSPPKGQRYEQYF. The CDR3 nucleotides are TGTGCCAGCTCCCCACCAAAAGGACAGCGCTACGAGCAGTACTTC.

This clonotype has ten or more counts. The gene calls are TRBV7-2 and TRBJ1-6; no clear D gene. This CDR3 contains 12 residues. V gave up 3 bases and J gave up 12 bases, with 9 bases separating them. Per germline, CDR1 SGHTA and CDR2 FQGNSA. DNA for the CDR3: TGTGCCAGCAGCTTGATCGGAGTACCCCTCCACTTT. Amino acid sequence: CASSLIGVPLHF.

There are many counts of this clonotype. The rearrangement links TRBV7-2 to TRBJ2-4, with D perhaps TRBD2 (7 bases). The V end lost 7 bases, the J end lost 6 bases, and 13 bases lay between the germline ends. Per the germline V gene, CDR1 is SGHTA and CDR2 is FQGNSA. The CDR3 contains 13 residues. The CDR3 spells CASTPGGGNIQYF. CDR3 nucleotide sequence: TGTGCCAGCACTCCGGGGGGCGGAAACATTCAGTACTTC.